A selection of T cell receptor beta chains follows, all from one sample in a study of T cells in Graves' hyperthyroidism and ophthalmopathy. One entry per CDR3 protein results from TCRdb running MiXCR on the multiplex PCR reads. The data show about 370,000 distinct CDR3 sequences, approximately 14% seen once. The sample taken for sequencing was blood. Receptor source: a woman aged 60-70 years with Graves' ophthalmopathy. CDR3s include the opening cysteine and the closing phenylalanine or tryptophan. D genes are given only for firm matches. Only some rows state a clone size, as once, few, many or a class for expanded clones.

V: TRBV7-9
D: -
size: many
J: TRBJ2-7
DNA: TGTGCCAGCAGCTTAGTCCACCTTTCCTACGAGCAGTACTTC
CDR3: CASSLVHLSYEQYF

V: TRBV28
D: TRBD1
size: many
J: TRBJ2-2
DNA: TGTGCCAGCAGTTTGCCGACAGGGGGAGGCACCGGGGAGCTGTTTTTT
CDR3: CASSLPTGGGTGELFF

V: TRBV5-6
D: -
size: few
J: TRBJ2-2
DNA: TGTGCCAGCAGCTCCGCCGGGGCTCGGACCGGGGAGCTGTTTTTT
CDR3: CASSSAGARTGELFF

V: TRBV2
D: -
size: many
J: TRBJ2-7
DNA: TGTGCCAGCAGTGAAAACAGGGCCGGTTCCGAGCAGTACTTC
CDR3: CASSENRAGSEQYF

V: TRBV2
D: -
size: -
J: TRBJ2-7
DNA: TGTGCCAGCAAGGACTACACCTACGAGCAGTACTTC
CDR3: CASKDYTYEQYF

V: TRBV10-3
D: -
size: many
J: TRBJ2-7
DNA: TGTGCCATCAGAGGGACGGGGAGCTCCTACGAGCAGTACTTC
CDR3: CAIRGTGSSYEQYF

V: TRBV2
D: -
size: many
J: TRBJ2-1
DNA: TGTGCCGGCCACCGGGGGTACAATGAGCAGTTCTTC
CDR3: CAGHRGYNEQFF

V: TRBV7-3
D: TRBD2
size: many
J: TRBJ2-2
DNA: TGTGCCAGCAGCCCTGAAGCGGGAGCGAACACCGGGGAGCTGTTTTTT
CDR3: CASSPEAGANTGELFF

V: TRBV2
D: -
size: many
J: TRBJ2-1
DNA: TGTGCCAGCAGGGATGACTCCTCTGAGTTCTTC
CDR3: CASRDDSSEFF

V: TRBV6-1
D: TRBD2
size: many
J: TRBJ2-5
DNA: TGTGCCAGCACTCCTACCCCGGGACTAGCAGTCCGGGCCCAGTACTTC
CDR3: CASTPTPGLAVRAQYF

V: TRBV29-1
D: -
size: few
J: TRBJ2-7
DNA: TGCAGCGCTGTAGACAACCCCTCGGGAGAGCAGTACTTC
CDR3: CSAVDNPSGEQYF

V: TRBV6-1
D: TRBD2
size: many
J: TRBJ2-7
DNA: TGTGCCAGCAGTGGGGGACTAGCGGGAAGCTCCTACGAGCAGTACTTC
CDR3: CASSGGLAGSSYEQYF

V: TRBV20-1
D: -
size: many
J: TRBJ2-7
DNA: TGCAGTGCTAGAGTACCCAGGGGATACGAGCAGTACTTC
CDR3: CSARVPRGYEQYF

V: TRBV12-3/TRBV12-4
D: -
size: many
J: TRBJ1-5
DNA: TGTGCCAGCAGTTTACGGCGGGGTCAGCCCCAGCATTTT
CDR3: CASSLRRGQPQHF